This T cell receptor (beta chain) was identified during a study of blood T cells in healthy people across ages. Findings of the study overall: Percentage of naive T cells showed a strong correlation with TCR beta diversity. Naive CD4+ cell counts and diversity both ran higher in long-lived than in aged donors. As age increased, TCR beta diversity per million T cells fell in a roughly linear fashion.

Roughly 9.5 milliliters of peripheral blood were drawn from each donor into EDTA-treated tubes. Combining a sample-barcoded 5' primer with a J-beta primer mix, a second PCR ran for roughly 7 to 11 cycles. TCRdb passed the 5' RACE reads through MiXCR, listing each CDR3 protein once. The data hold under 1,000,000 distinct CDR3 sequences, with about 47% observed a single time. A remark on this clonotype: Its specificity is not known.

The sample taken for sequencing was blood. The source of this sequence is a man older than 75 in good health.

DNA for the CDR3: TGCGCCAGCAGCCCGATTGAGCGAGGACGTTTTATCGAGCAGTACTTC. Residues: CASSPIERGRFIEQYF. This rearrangement joins TRBV4-1 to TRBJ2-7; D unresolved. The V end was cut by 4 bases, the J end by 6 bases, with 22 bases between. Germline V gives CDR1 MGHRA, CDR2 YSYEKL. The CDR3 consists of 16 residues.